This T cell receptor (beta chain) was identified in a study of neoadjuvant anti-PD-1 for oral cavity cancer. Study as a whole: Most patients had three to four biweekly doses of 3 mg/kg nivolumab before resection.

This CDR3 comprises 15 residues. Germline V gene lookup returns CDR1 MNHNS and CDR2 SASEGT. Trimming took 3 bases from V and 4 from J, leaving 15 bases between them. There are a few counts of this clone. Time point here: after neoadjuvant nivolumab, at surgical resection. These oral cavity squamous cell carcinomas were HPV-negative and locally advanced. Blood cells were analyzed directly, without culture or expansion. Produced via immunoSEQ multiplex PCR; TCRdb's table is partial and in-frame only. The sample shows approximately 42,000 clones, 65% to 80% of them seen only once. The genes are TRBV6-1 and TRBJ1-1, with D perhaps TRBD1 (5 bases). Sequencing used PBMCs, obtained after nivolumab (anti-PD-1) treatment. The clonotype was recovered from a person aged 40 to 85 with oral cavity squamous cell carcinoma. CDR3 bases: TGTGCCAGCAGTGATGGGGCAGGGTTCGGCACTGAAGCTTTCTTT. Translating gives CASSDGAGFGTEAFF.